Each of the 10 T cell receptor beta chains below was sequenced from the same sample in a study of immune evolution from preneoplasia to lung adenocarcinoma. TCRdb's copy holds only in-frame clones and misses some; the assay was immunoSEQ multiplex PCR. The repertoire holds thousands of clones, 79% seen once, with 2.7% in the top ten. Sequencing was done on a sample of FFPE invasive lung adenocarcinoma tissue. The receptors shown here come from a person aged 40-50 years with lung adenocarcinoma.

The chain joins TRBV7-9 to TRBJ2-3, with 8 bases fitting TRBD1. From germline, CDR1 is SEHNR and CDR2 FQNEAQ (reference sequence). J was trimmed by 0 bases and V by 2 bases; bases with no gene match: 1. This CDR3 comprises 15 residues. The CDR3 DNA sequence: TGTGCCAGCAGCTTACGACAGGGGAGCACAGATACGCAGTATTTT. This codes for CASSLRQGSTDTQYF.

A few counts support this clone. The chain has TRBV4-3 and TRBJ1-4; maybe TRBD1 (5 bases). CDR1 LGHNA and CDR2 YSLEER come from the germline V gene. Trimming pared 0 bases from V and 10 bases from J, leaving 18 bases between. The CDR3 is made up of 16 amino acids. The CDR3 DNA is TGCGCCAGCAGCCAAGATTGGGGGGAGCGGAGTCGAAAACTGTTTTTT. Translating it yields CASSQDWGERSRKLFF.

The rearrangement links TRBV7-9 to TRBJ1-3; D is unclear. CDR1 is SEHNR, CDR2 FQNEAQ, per germline (reference sequence). V lost 5 bases to trimming and J lost 3 bases, with 8 bases between them. The CDR3 has 13 amino acids. The CDR3 sequence is CASSQGVGNTIYF. CDR3 DNA sequence: TGTGCCAGCAGCCAAGGTGTTGGAAACACCATATATTTT.

This chain joins TRBV6-1 and TRBJ1-2; 7 positions match TRBD1. The CDR3 runs 15 residues. Trimming removed 7 bases from V and 2 bases from J; junction bases left unmatched: 10. CDR1 is MNHNS and CDR2 is SASEGT in the germline V gene. The CDR3 spells CASTRDSGANYGYTF. In DNA form, the CDR3 reads TGTGCCAGCACCCGGGACAGTGGGGCCAACTATGGCTACACCTTC.

The V gene is TRBV4-1, the J gene TRBJ2-7, with TRBD1 identical over 8 bases. This CDR3 has 15 amino acids. Germline trimming cut 0 bases from V and 1 base from J; bases unmatched to any gene: 2. The V gene's germline CDR1 is MGHRA and CDR2 YSYEKL. The CDR3 DNA reads as TGCGCCAGCAGCCAAGAGTACAGGGGGTCCTACGAGCAGTACTTC. It is translated as CASSQEYRGSYEQYF.

V is TRBV28 and J is TRBJ2-1; weak D call: TRBD2 (6 bases). The germline V gene encodes CDR1 MDHEN and CDR2 SYDVKM. The V and J ends lost 2 bases and 6 bases respectively, with 17 bases between them. This CDR3 has 16 amino acids. The CDR3 here is CASSLSGGSGANEQFF. The DNA for the CDR3 is TGTGCCAGCAGTTTAAGCGGCGGGTCGGGAGCCAATGAGCAGTTCTTC.

By share, this clone counts as medium-sized. The rearrangement joins TRBV6-4 to TRBJ2-1; 8 positions agree with TRBD2. V was clipped by 2 bases and J by 8 bases; unmatched bases: 8. The germline V gene encodes CDR1 MRHNA and CDR2 SNTAGT. The CDR3 has 15 residues. For the CDR3, the DNA is TGTGCCAGCAGTGACCCGGGACTAGGTTTCGATGAGCAGTTCTTC. This translates into CASSDPGLGFDEQFF.

CDR3 residues: CASSEGVSLGEQYF. In DNA form, the CDR3 reads TGTGCCAGCAGCGAGGGGGTATCATTGGGAGAGCAGTACTTC. The rearrangement links TRBV9 to TRBJ2-7, with TRBD1 as a possible D gene (6 bases). Germline assignment: CDR1 SGDLS and CDR2 YYNGEE. The CDR3 totals 14 residues. The germline V and J ends were trimmed by 3 bases and 7 bases, with 17 bases remaining between them.

The chain uses TRBV29-1 and TRBJ1-6; perhaps TRBD1 as D (5 bases). The V gene lost 6 bases and the J gene lost 8 bases, with 14 bases spanning the gap. CDR3 length: 13 residues. In germline, CDR1 is SQVTM, CDR2 ANQGSEA. The CDR3 region is CSVSKGGDSPLHF. Here the CDR3 DNA reads TGCAGCGTATCAAAGGGAGGGGATTCACCCCTCCACTTT.

This clone was seen a single time. The chain couples TRBV6-6 to TRBJ2-1, with 8 positions matching TRBD1. Trimming removed 6 bases from V and 13 bases from J; junction bases left unmatched: 14. The germline V gene encodes CDR1 MNHNY and CDR2 SVGAGI (reference sequence). CDR3 length equals 14 residues. As DNA, the CDR3 is TGTGCCAGCAGATCCAGGAGACAGGGGCGGCTTCAGTTCTTC. Amino acids: CASRSRRQGRLQFF.